A selection of T cell receptor beta chains follows, all from one sample in a study of blood T cells in healthy people across ages. TCRdb recomputed calls from the 5' RACE reads with MiXCR, one row per CDR3 protein. This sample yields hundreds of thousands of distinct CDR3 sequences, of which under 55% are seen a single time; roughly a fifth belongs to the top ten. Sample: blood. The source is a man aged 60 to 75 in good health. Both conserved end residues are part of each CDR3. The order of the fields is CDR3 length, V gene, CDR3 protein.

>13|TRBV29-1
CSVESAKGQPQHF
>14|TRBV29-1
CSVEFGQFTDTQYF
>22|TRBV27
CASSRKPLLRGHRLKWYYEQYF
>17|TRBV27
CASSSIFGTSVPYEQYF
>17|TRBV7-9
CASSPYSSGGRTDTQYF
>17|TRBV20-1
CSASVPREFWVNQPQHF
>15|TRBV6-1
CASSEGTGLEQPQHF
>14|TRBV6-4
CASSETATGYGYTF
>15|TRBV28
CASTLETSGGGEQFF
>14|TRBV24-1
CATGTGGSYNEQYF
>12|TRBV12-3/TRBV12-4
CASSTTITGYTF
>17|TRBV2
CASSGGIPDRLIYGYTF
>15|TRBV6-1
CASSALAGVYNEQYF
>15|TRBV20-1
CSASKRGDPYNEQFF
>15|TRBV6-5
CASSWAGSGANVLTF
>14|TRBV7-2
CASSWGHQNTEAFF
>15|TRBV3-1
CASSRSDRAGDEQFF
>14|TRBV6-2/TRBV6-3
CASSISNSFNEQYF
>12|TRBV12-3/TRBV12-4
CASRRGDHEQYF
>14|TRBV5-6
CASRPRAGANVLTF
>15|TRBV5-4
CASSLGRTNKETQYF
>14|TRBV6-5
CASSYSGTTDTQYF
>14|TRBV6-5
CASRSSGGHRELFF
>15|TRBV6-5
CASRPQGARGEKLFF
>16|TRBV28
CASSLGVRAGNQPQHF
>18|TRBV7-2
CASSLGSLAGAFRETQYF
>15|TRBV7-3
CASSSRGGPFYEQYF
>14|TRBV12-3/TRBV12-4
CASSVRGKNEKLFF
>14|TRBV27
CASALGGPNSPLHF
>17|TRBV7-9
CASSPTSGKAAQITQYF
>16|TRBV4-3
CASSQDFTSGLNEQFF
>14|TRBV7-9
CASSPWRASYEQYF
>15|TRBV24-1
CATSDRSRITDTQYF
>15|TRBV5-4
CASSRGLAGDNEQFF
>16|TRBV18
CASSSGGLALYNEQFF
>12|TRBV29-1
CSVGDPDQPQHF
>17|TRBV15
CATRQHRGWSHNSPLHF
>15|TRBV28
CASSHQGWWNQPQHF
>11|TRBV24-1
CATSDRDTQYF
>12|TRBV20-1
CSASKHSETQYF
>12|TRBV15
CATKDHLYGYTF